This T cell receptor beta chain was sequenced in a study of CD8+CD57+ T cells in acquired aplastic anemia. According to the study, genomic DNA was the template for TCR beta VDJ and CDR3 profiling. MiXCR was run by TCRdb on the reads, yielding one entry per CDR3 protein. The table shows around 400,000 distinct CDR3 sequences, with 65% to 80% occurring only once. The CDR3 has 16 amino acids. V was shortened by 2 bases and J by 0 bases, with 15 bases between the two germline ends. From germline, CDR1 is SGHRS and CDR2 YFSETQ. The chain recombines TRBV5-1 with TRBJ2-7; the D gene could be TRBD1 or TRBD2 (5 bases each). The origin of this receptor is a human donor in good health, serving as a control. The sequenced sample was sorted CD4+, CD8+, or CD8+CD57+ T cells (not recorded which) from PBMCs. This CDR3 reads CASSLAAEDNSYEQYF. In nucleotides, the CDR3 is TGCGCCAGCAGCTTAGCCGCGGAGGACAACTCCTACGAGCAGTACTTC.